The 24 T cell receptor beta chains presented below share a single source sample, sequenced in a study of T cell responses to AZD1222 COVID-19 vaccine. Data came from immunoSEQ multiplex PCR; TCRdb stores just in-frame clones and leaves some out. The table has 90,000 to 150,000 clones, around 86% seen once; the top ten hold 1% to 1.5%. The material sequenced was peripheral blood, taken on day 0 of AZD1222 vaccination. These receptors came from an adult in good health.

The rearrangement joins TRBV19 to TRBJ1-2, with D possibly TRBD1 on 6 matching bases. The CDR3 is 16 residues long. Germline V gene lookup returns CDR1 LNHDA and CDR2 SQIVND (reference sequence). Between the trimmed V and J ends, which lost 5 bases and 6 bases, there was a span of 22 bases. This CDR3 reads CASSLLKGRGIDGYTF. CDR3 nucleotide sequence: TGTGCCAGTAGTCTCCTTAAGGGCAGGGGAATCGATGGCTACACCTTC.

In regard to this clone: Other DNA sequences in this specimen translate into the identical CDR3. J is TRBJ1-2 and V is TRBV9; tentatively, D is TRBD1 (6 bases). CDR3 length equals 14 residues. Per the germline V gene, CDR1 is SGDLS and CDR2 is YYNGEE. V dropped 0 bases and J dropped 7 bases, with 13 bases sitting between them. CDR3 amino acids: CASSVGAGVSGYTF. The CDR3 DNA reads TGTGCCAGCAGCGTAGGGGCAGGGGTGAGTGGCTACACCTTC.

The chain combines TRBV7-2 with TRBJ2-3, with 9 bases identical to TRBD2. Germline V CDR1 and CDR2: SGHTA, FQGNSA. V lost 6 bases to trimming and J lost 2 bases; unmatched junction nucleotides: 9. The CDR3 sequence is 16 residues long. The CDR3 DNA reads as TGTGCCAGCAGGACAAACAGCGGGGGGAACACAGATACGCAGTATTTT. Protein product: CASRTNSGGNTDTQYF.

This clone was counted only a few times. The chain has TRBV6-5 and TRBJ1-5, with 7 positions matching TRBD1. This CDR3 contains 13 residues. Germline loops: CDR1 MNHEY, CDR2 SVGAGI. J lost 4 bases, V lost 5 bases, and 2 bases had no gene match. The CDR3 here is CASSPGGNQPQHF. The CDR3 region has the DNA TGTGCCAGCAGTCCAGGGGGAAATCAGCCCCAGCATTTT.

This clone was counted once. This chain links TRBV15 with TRBJ2-3; TRBD2 might be the D (6 bases). There are 13 residues in the CDR3. V lost 6 bases, J lost 5 bases, and 12 bases lay in between. CDR1 LNHNV and CDR2 YYDKDF come from the germline V gene (reference sequence). Written as DNA, the CDR3 is TGTGCCACCAGAACCGGGAGCCAAGATACGCAGTATTTT. Translated, it gives CATRTGSQDTQYF.

This chain connects TRBV18 to TRBJ1-1; 7 nucleotides match TRBD1. Trimming cost V 8 bases and J 0 bases; bases outside gene matches: 3. This CDR3 has 13 residues. The germline gives CDR1 KGHSH, CDR2 LQKENI. CDR3 region: CASQGVLNTEAFF. The CDR3 DNA is TGTGCCAGCCAGGGGGTTCTGAACACTGAAGCTTTCTTT.

This sequence joins TRBV5-1 and TRBJ1-4; no clear D. The V and J ends lost 0 bases and 8 bases respectively, with 8 bases between them. CDR1 is SGHRS, CDR2 YFSETQ, per germline. CDR3 size: 13 residues. Here the CDR3 reads CASSLAPGEKLFF. The DNA of the CDR3 is TGCGCCAGCAGCTTGGCCCCGGGGGAAAAACTGTTTTTT.

The gene calls are TRBV7-2 and TRBJ1-2; unclear D gene. Germline-derived CDR1 and CDR2 are SGHTA and FQGNSA. The CDR3 consists of 16 residues. V lost 2 bases and J 2 bases, leaving 15 bases between the germline ends. In nucleotides, the CDR3 is TGTGCCAGCAGCTTAATGCCCGGACGGCAAAACTATGGCTACACCTTC. Protein: CASSLMPGRQNYGYTF.

The V gene is TRBV5-1, the J gene TRBJ1-4; the D is unclear. The germline gives CDR1 SGHRS, CDR2 YFSETQ. The CDR3 has 14 amino acids. V was pared by 4 bases and J by 8 bases, with 15 bases between. The CDR3 is CASSKSQNGEKLFF. CDR3 coding DNA: TGCGCCAGCAGCAAGTCTCAAAATGGGGAAAAACTGTTTTTT. The variable domain in full, completed from reference TRBV5-1 and TRBJ1-4, reads KAGVTQTPRYLIKTRGQQVTLSCSPISGHRSVSWYQQTPGQGLQFLFEYFSETQRNKGNFPGRFSGRQFSNSRSEMNVSTLELGDSALYLCASSKSQNGEKLFFGSGTQLSVL.

The chain links TRBV27 to TRBJ1-1; D gene unclear. V was pared by 2 bases and J by 1 base, with 11 bases between. The germline V gene encodes CDR1 MNHEY and CDR2 SMNVEV (reference sequence). This CDR3 has 15 residues. The CDR3, as DNA: TGTGCCAGCAGTTTAGTCGGCAGAGAGAACACTGAAGCTTTCTTT. Protein product: CASSLVGRENTEAFF.

The chain combines TRBV5-1 with TRBJ2-4; 8 bases map to TRBD1. The ends lost 0 bases at V and 3 bases at J; junction bases unmatched: 5. This CDR3 comprises 16 residues. Germline V gene data show CDR1 as SGHRS and CDR2 as YFSETQ. CDR3 sequence: CASSLEQGGDKNIQYF. CDR3 bases: TGCGCCAGCAGCTTGGAACAGGGGGGAGACAAAAACATTCAGTACTTC.

The chain has TRBV7-9 and TRBJ1-2; maybe TRBD1 (5 bases). This CDR3 contains 14 residues. The germline CDR1 and CDR2 sequences are SEHNR and FQNEAQ (reference sequence). Trimming took 8 bases from V and 3 from J, leaving 16 bases between them. The CDR3 spells CASAIGGGDYGYTF. The CDR3, as DNA: TGTGCCAGCGCCATTGGCGGGGGGGACTATGGCTACACCTTC.

V usage is TRBV5-4 and J usage is TRBJ1-3; no firm D call. The CDR3 contains 14 residues. V lost 5 bases and J lost 0, with 9 bases in between. Germline V CDR1 and CDR2: SGHNT, YYREEE (reference sequence). The CDR3 sequence is CASSRESSGNTIYF. The CDR3 DNA reads as TGTGCCAGCAGTCGAGAGAGCTCTGGAAACACCATATATTTT.

The genes are TRBV4-3 and TRBJ2-5, with unresolved D. This CDR3 spans 13 amino acids. V was pared by 0 bases and J by 4 bases, with 6 bases between. The germline V gene encodes CDR1 LGHNA and CDR2 YSLEER. The CDR3 coding sequence is TGCGCCAGCAGCCAAGATCCCAGAGAGACCCAGTACTTC. Translating it yields CASSQDPRETQYF.

This clone was seen just once. The chain joins TRBV28 to TRBJ2-7; D could derive from TRBD1 or TRBD2 (6 bases each). CDR1 is MDHEN, CDR2 SYDVKM, per germline. V lost 5 bases to trimming and J lost 11 bases, with 16 bases between them. CDR3 size: 12 residues. CDR3 DNA: TGTGCCAGCAGTACACCGACGGGGGCGGAGTACTTC. Protein sequence: CASSTPTGAEYF. The complete variable domain, with remaining parts taken from reference TRBV28 and TRBJ2-7, reads DVKVTQSSRYLVKRTGEKVFLECVQDMDHENMFWYRQDPGLGLRLIYFSYDVKMKEKGDIPEGYSVSREKKERFSLILESASTNQTSMYLCASSTPTGAEYFGPGTRLTVT.

The chain has TRBV19 and TRBJ2-1, with 8 bases aligning to TRBD1. V shed 7 bases and J 3 bases; nucleotides not matched to a gene: 5. The CDR3 sequence is 14 residues long. The V gene's germline CDR1 is LNHDA and CDR2 SQIVND (reference sequence). CDR3 residues: CASTPTGDYNEQFF. CDR3 DNA: TGTGCCAGTACCCCGACAGGGGACTACAATGAGCAGTTCTTC.

A few counts support this clone. J is TRBJ1-5 and V is TRBV7-2; D not resolved. Germline CDR1 reads SGHTA; CDR2 reads FQGNSA. V was clipped by 5 bases and J by 0 bases, with 14 bases between them. This CDR3 is built from 16 residues. The CDR3 DNA sequence: TGTGCCAGCAGCCCCCCCAACCCAAGTAGCAATCAGCCCCAGCATTTT. It specifies CASSPPNPSSNQPQHF. The variable domain in full, completed from reference TRBV7-2 and TRBJ1-5, reads GAGVSQSPSNKVTEKGKDVELRCDPISGHTALYWYRQSLGQGLEFLIYFQGNSAPDKSGLPSDRFSAERTGGSVSTLTIQRTQQEDSAVYLCASSPPNPSSNQPQHFGDGTRLSIL.

This clone was picked up one time. The V gene is TRBV30, the J gene TRBJ2-3; 9 bases are a match to TRBD2. The CDR3 covers 15 residues. The V gene's germline CDR1 is GTSNPN and CDR2 SVGIG (reference sequence). V shed 2 bases and J 4 bases; nucleotides not matched to a gene: 7. The CDR3 here is CAWSPSGAFADTQYF. The DNA for the CDR3 is TGTGCCTGGAGTCCTAGCGGGGCCTTCGCAGATACGCAGTATTTT.

The chain employs TRBV7-4 and TRBJ1-5; D might be TRBD1 (5 bases). The CDR3 has 14 residues. The germline V gene has CDR1 SGHVT and CDR2 SQSDAQ. The V and J ends lost 2 bases and 6 bases respectively, with 11 bases between them. The CDR3 DNA reads TGTGCCAGCAGCTTACAGGGTCTCCGTCAGCCCCAGCATTTT. This sequence encodes CASSLQGLRQPQHF.

V gene TRBV4-3 combines with J gene TRBJ1-2; a possible D gene is TRBD1 (6 bases). This CDR3 contains 16 residues. V lost 5 bases and J 8 bases, leaving 24 bases between the germline ends. Germline CDR1 reads LGHNA; CDR2 reads YSLEER. This CDR3 is CASSGQGPWAGRGYTF. The CDR3 DNA reads as TGCGCCAGCAGCGGTCAGGGGCCCTGGGCAGGGAGGGGCTACACCTTC.

The gene calls are TRBV5-1 and TRBJ1-4, with a tentative D call TRBD1 (5 bases). This CDR3 region has 15 residues. V lost 0 bases to trimming and J lost 6 bases, with 12 bases between them. Germline CDR1 reads SGHRS; CDR2 reads YFSETQ. The CDR3 DNA reads as TGCGCCAGCAGCTTGGCCGGGACCCGCGATGAAAAACTGTTTTTT. This sequence encodes CASSLAGTRDEKLFF.

The rearrangement links TRBV4-1 to TRBJ2-7; no reliable D call. The germline gives CDR1 MGHRA, CDR2 YSYEKL. V lost 1 base and J 1 base, leaving 8 bases between the germline ends. This CDR3 region has 14 residues. The CDR3 region has the DNA TGCGCCAGCAGCCAAGGTCTTGATTCCTACGAGCAGTACTTC. Translated, it gives CASSQGLDSYEQYF.

The chain recombines TRBV3-1 (or the pseudogene TRBV3-2) with TRBJ1-4; the D is unclear. The length of the CDR3 is 17 residues. Trimming removed 0 bases at V and 2 bases at J, with 13 bases between. Looked up from germline, CDR1 is LGHDT and CDR2 is YNNKEL (reference sequence). The CDR3 spells CASSQDSVRLTNEKLFF. In DNA, the CDR3 is TGTGCCAGCAGCCAAGACTCGGTCCGCCTGACTAATGAAAAACTGTTTTTT.

This chain joins TRBV6-1 and TRBJ1-1; 7 bases match TRBD1. The trim removed 8 bases at V and 0 bases at J, leaving 3 bases unmatched. The CDR3 loop spans 13 amino acids. Germline lookup yields CDR1 MNHNS and CDR2 SASEGT. In DNA, the CDR3 is TGTGCCAGCCGGGGACAGCTGAACACTGAAGCTTTCTTT. Its protein product is CASRGQLNTEAFF.